This entry describes one T cell receptor beta chain. What it binds is not known. The data were obtained in a study of blood T cells in healthy people across ages. Turning to the study itself: Per two T cells, about one barcoded beta molecule was captured through template switching.

The junction had 8 bases not matched to a gene; V was cut back by 0 bases and J by 4 bases. Germline V lookup: CDR1 LGHNA, CDR2 YSLEER. This CDR3 is built from 17 residues. For the second PCR, which ran for roughly 6 to 12 cycles, a sample-barcoded 5' primer and a J-beta primer mix were used. TCRdb re-derived calls from the 5' RACE reads in MiXCR, one entry per CDR3 protein. The sample gives around 1,000,000 distinct CDR3 sequences, roughly 24% of which show up once; about 0.72% is in the top ten. Broader study findings: Long-lived donors carried more naive CD4+ cells and greater diversity than aged donors.

These data also featured in a second study, about T cells of mothers and their children. That work adds: Related pairs of mothers and children showed slightly higher, non-significant overlap versus unrelated pairs. The authors detected no persistent microchimeric T cell clones.

The sample comprised blood. The chain is built from TRBV4-3 and TRBJ2-2; 7 bases agree with TRBD2. This receptor was taken from a girl between 2 and 10 years old in good health. CDR3 loop: CASSQDPHGGSTGELFF. The CDR3 nucleotides read TGCGCCAGCAGCCAAGATCCCCACGGGGGGTCCACCGGGGAGCTGTTTTTT.